A single sample gave rise to the 20 T cell receptor beta chains below, sequenced in a study of blood T cells in healthy people across ages. The authors ran a second PCR of roughly 6 to 12 cycles using a sample-barcoded 5' primer and a J-beta primer mix. TCRdb fed the 5' RACE reads into MiXCR, producing one record per CDR3 protein. Among fewer than 2,000,000 distinct CDR3 sequences, about 35% were seen once, and the ten largest hold about 11%. What was sequenced was blood. The receptor set was obtained from a woman aged 25 to 39 in good health.

V and J are TRBV20-1 and TRBJ2-1; the match to TRBD1 covers 8 bases. Trimming at V came to 5 bases and at J to 7 bases, leaving 10 bases not matched to a gene. The CDR3 covers 14 residues. CDR1 and CDR2 (germline): DFQATT, SNEGSKA (reference sequence). The CDR3: CSAYPGTGKNEQFF. For the CDR3, the DNA is TGCAGTGCTTACCCGGGGACAGGAAAAAATGAGCAGTTCTTC.

Concerning this clonotype itself: A clone one base away is much larger, so this may be a read error. The gene calls are TRBV29-1 and TRBJ2-4, with a weak D call TRBD1 (6 bases). Matching the DNA end better, TRBJ2-7 makes the J call doubtful. CDR1 is SQVTM, CDR2 ANQGSEA, per germline. The CDR3 length is 13 residues. CDR3 in DNA: TGCAGCATCGCCCGGGACACGGTCTACGAGCAGTACTTC. Residues: CSIARDTVYEQYF.

CDR3 sequence: CSVGLAGGPRETQYF. CDR3 bases: TGCAGCGTTGGGCTAGCGGGGGGGCCGAGAGAGACCCAGTACTTC. This rearrangement joins TRBV29-1 to TRBJ2-5; TRBD2 aligns across 12 bases. Germline values: CDR1 SQVTM, CDR2 ANQGSEA. With 4 bases clipped from V and 4 bases from J, the junction kept 7 bases outside the gene matches. The CDR3 runs 15 residues.

The chain combines TRBV4-1 with TRBJ2-3; 9 nucleotides line up with TRBD2. The CDR3 contains 19 residues. V shed 3 bases and J 3 bases; nucleotides not matched to a gene: 16. CDR1 is MGHRA, CDR2 YSYEKL, per germline. The CDR3 loop is CASSQNRVAGGLSTDTQYF. CDR3 sequence (DNA): TGCGCCAGCAGCCAGAATAGGGTGGCGGGGGGGCTATCGACAGATACGCAGTATTTT.

This clonotype appeared a single time. The chain couples TRBV6-5 to TRBJ2-1, with a possible D match to TRBD1 (6 bases). Trimming took off 5 bases at V and 5 bases at J, with 16 bases between the two ends. From germline, CDR1 is MNHEY and CDR2 SVGAGI. The CDR3 extends over 15 amino acids. CDR3 nucleotide sequence: TGTGCCAGCAGTACAACTATGACAGGAGACAATGAGCAGTTCTTC. It translates to CASSTTMTGDNEQFF.

Comments on this clonotype: Sequence at one end of the junction differs from germline and may be a read error. The rearrangement joins TRBV4-2 to TRBJ2-1; D is perhaps TRBD1 or TRBD2 (5 bases each). This CDR3 comprises 16 residues. Germline loops: CDR1 LGHNA, CDR2 YNFKEQ. As DNA, the CDR3 is TGTGCCAGCAGCCGACAAAAGGGGACCAACTACAATGGGCAGTTCTTC. Its translation: CASSRQKGTNYNGQFF.

This sequence joins TRBV20-1 and TRBJ1-5; 7 bases align to TRBD1. This CDR3 has 17 residues. The V and J ends lost 0 bases and 7 bases, in that order; junction bases with no gene match: 15. The V gene's germline CDR1 is DFQATT and CDR2 SNEGSKA (reference sequence). The CDR3 coding sequence is TGCAGTGCTAGAGATCCAGGGGGGGCCCTGATGGTGCAGCCCCAGCATTTT. Translating it yields CSARDPGGALMVQPQHF.

The chain couples TRBV4-2 to TRBJ2-5, with 14 bases aligning to TRBD2. The CDR3 runs 16 residues. The trim removed 5 bases at V and 5 bases at J, leaving 7 bases unmatched. Germline V gene data show CDR1 as LGHNA and CDR2 as YNFKEQ. CDR3 in DNA: TGTGCCAGCAGCTCTCGGACTAGCGGGGGGACTGAGACCCAGTACTTC. It yields the protein CASSSRTSGGTETQYF.

A single count supports this clonotype. The chain is built from TRBV29-1 and TRBJ2-1, with TRBD2 identical over 13 bases. The tail of the sequence fits TRBJ2-7 better, so the J call may be wrong. Germline loops: CDR1 SQVTM, CDR2 ANQGSEA. The CDR3 spans 17 residues. The CDR3 here is CSVGGLAGHSSYNEQYF. CDR3 DNA sequence: TGCAGCGTTGGGGGACTAGCGGGACACAGCTCCTACAATGAGCAGTACTTC.

This clonotype was seen a few times. The chain links TRBV3-1 to TRBJ2-1; D remains ambiguous. Trimming left V 2 bases short and J 10 bases short, with 12 bases between. This CDR3 has 13 residues. The germline CDR1 and CDR2 sequences are LGHDT and YNNKEL (reference sequence). The CDR3 here is CASSQTRPAEQFF. The CDR3 DNA is TGTGCCAGCAGCCAAACCCGCCCAGCGGAGCAGTTCTTC.

This clonotype was seen a few times. The chain has TRBV6-6 and TRBJ1-1, with TRBD1 matching over 11 bases. The CDR3 loop spans 13 amino acids. Germline V CDR1 and CDR2: MNHNY, SVGAGI (reference sequence). The CDR3 is CATQDRGLTEAFF. The CDR3 DNA sequence: TGTGCAACACAGGACAGGGGGCTAACTGAAGCTTTCTTT.

Notes on this clonotype: An end of the junction does not agree with germline; a read error may underlie this. The CDR3 DNA sequence: TGCGCCAGTAGCTTGGCCCGACAGGGGACGACCGGGGAGCTGTTTTTT. Translated, it gives CASSLARQGTTGELFF. This rearrangement joins TRBV5-1 to TRBJ2-2, with 8 bases that match TRBD1. The CDR3 totals 16 residues. Germline lookup yields CDR1 SGHRS and CDR2 YFSETQ. Looking up the rest from reference TRBV5-1 and TRBJ2-2 gives the full variable domain: KAGVTQTPRYLIKTRGQQVTLSCSPISGHRSVSWYQQTPGQGLQFLFEYFSETQRNKGNFPGRFSGRQFSNSRSEMNVSTLELGDSALYLCASSLARQGTTGELFFGEGSRLTVL.

The chain recombines TRBV12-3 or TRBV12-4 with TRBJ2-5; 8 nucleotides agree with TRBD2. The CDR3 length is 16 residues. V lost 2 bases and J lost 2; bases outside the gene matches: 7. The CDR3 DNA reads as TGTGCCAGCAGTTTAAGGCTAGCGGGTCAGCAAGAGACCCAGTACTTC. As protein: CASSLRLAGQQETQYF.

This sequence joins TRBV5-6 and TRBJ2-3, with TRBD2 matching over 16 bases. There are 17 residues in the CDR3. Losses at the gene ends were 4 bases for V and 8 bases for J; bases not matched to a gene: 10. Germline CDR1 is SGHDT and CDR2 is YYEEEE. The CDR3 nucleotides are TGTGCCAGCAGCGAGGCCGGGACTAGCGGGAGGGCCCCTACGCAGTATTTT. Translation: CASSEAGTSGRAPTQYF.

In this sample, this clonotype turned up once. This CDR3 is CASRGAGSANTGELFF. In DNA form, the CDR3 reads TGTGCCAGCAGGGGGGCGGGGAGCGCGAACACCGGGGAGCTGTTTTTT. The V call is TRBV25-1, the J call TRBJ2-2; either TRBD1 or TRBD2 may supply D (6 bases each). V was shortened by 6 bases and J by 0 bases, with 14 bases between the two germline ends. Germline V CDR1 and CDR2: MGHDK, SYGVNS. The CDR3 is made up of 16 amino acids.

This clonotype was recorded a few times. The rearrangement uses TRBV4-2 and TRBJ1-6; 8 bases match TRBD1. Per germline, CDR1 LGHNA and CDR2 YNFKEQ. The CDR3 length is 15 residues. With V trimmed by 0 bases and J by 9 bases, 4 bases remained unmatched. CDR3 coding DNA: TGTGCCAGCAGCCAAGAACGGACAGGGAGTTCACCCCTCCACTTT. It translates to CASSQERTGSSPLHF.

This clonotype was seen at least ten times. The rearrangement joins TRBV9 to TRBJ2-2; 11 nucleotides match TRBD2. Germline CDR1 SGDLS, CDR2 YYNGEE. The J segment lost 4 bases and the V segment lost 7 bases, leaving 6 bases of the junction unmatched. The CDR3 covers 15 residues. CDR3 sequence reads: CASSRTSGGTGELFF. Written as DNA, the CDR3 is TGTGCCAGCTCCCGTACTAGCGGGGGCACCGGGGAGCTGTTTTTT.

This clonotype was found many times. The chain uses TRBV4-1 and TRBJ2-3, with D possibly matching TRBD2 (5 bases). Germline V gene lookup returns CDR1 MGHRA and CDR2 YSYEKL. With 4 bases removed from V and 6 bases from J, the gap between germline ends came to 11 bases. The length of the CDR3 is 13 residues. In nucleotides, the CDR3 is TGCGCCAGCAGCCGTCCAAGGGAGGATACGCAGTATTTT. Translated, it gives CASSRPREDTQYF.

There are a few counts of this clonotype. The chain combines TRBV29-1 with TRBJ2-2; TRBD1 matches 7 bases. Germline V gene data show CDR1 as SQVTM and CDR2 as ANQGSEA. The length of the CDR3 is 19 residues. The junction had 15 bases not matched to a gene; V was cut back by 2 bases and J by 0 bases. The CDR3 DNA reads as TGCAGCGTTGAAAAGAGGTGGGGACAGCTCATCCCGAACACCGGGGAGCTGTTTTTT. Translating it yields CSVEKRWGQLIPNTGELFF.

This clonotype was observed a handful of times. The chain is built from TRBV2 and TRBJ2-5; TRBD2 aligns across 9 bases. V dropped 7 bases and J dropped 4; count of bases not matched to a gene: 4. The CDR3 is 13 amino acids. CDR1 and CDR2 from the germline V gene are SNHLY and FYNNEI. The CDR3 loop reads CASNAGGRETQYF. CDR3 coding DNA: TGTGCCAGCAACGCGGGGGGGCGAGAGACCCAGTACTTC.